This T cell receptor (beta chain) emerged from a study of T cell responses to AZD1222 COVID-19 vaccine. Study observations and caveats: Distributed over spike, vaccine-associated CD4 TCRs predominated at 160-218 and 743-854. There were repertoire samples only from the period after the peak T cell response. Most donors were white British and more were female, and clonal diversity was possibly underestimated. Nearly half of the spike-specific TCRs reportedly recognize variant regions that carry no mutations.

A note on this clone: Its specificity is not known.

Germline lookup yields CDR1 SGHNT and CDR2 YENEEA. This CDR3 contains 17 residues. Trimming cost V 5 bases and J 0 bases, with 19 bases left between them. This table comes from immunoSEQ multiplex PCR, and its TCRdb copy is limited to in-frame clones, with some not included. The profile shows approximately 170,000 clones, roughly 92% of them singletons. Source: peripheral blood, taken 28 days after the second AZD1222 dose. The rearrangement joins TRBV11-3 to TRBJ1-1; tentatively, D is TRBD1 (6 bases). This TCR came from an adult who received the AZD1222 COVID-19 vaccine. The CDR3 spells CASSPAPLGQLNTEAFF. CDR3 bases: TGTGCCAGCAGCCCAGCCCCCCTCGGACAGTTGAACACTGAAGCTTTCTTT.